This TCR beta chain appears in the sequencing data of a study of shared clonotypes between healthy human individuals. General study findings and limits: Although depth was large, rarefaction showed that sequencing of the sorted subsets was incomplete. Limitation of the genetic and exposure-history diversity represented came from the few donors.

CDR3 length equals 16 residues. Germline V CDR1 and CDR2: LNHDA, SQIVND (reference sequence). On this clone itself: Its specificity is not known. At one of its ends the junction is not consistent with the germline gene, which may arise from a read error.

Sorted-subset replicate PCR reactions contained approximately 190 ng DNA, corresponding to some 30,000 T cell genomes. The method was immunoSEQ multiplex PCR; TCRdb's version includes in-frame clones alone and lacks a portion of them. The sample consists of approximately 1.5 million clones, approximately 98.5% of them appearing once. The clonotype originates from a man younger than 45 in good health. The gene calls are TRBV19 and TRBJ1-5; D is unresolved. The sequenced sample consisted of naive CD4+ T cells sorted from blood. This sample's subset: CD45RA+ positively selected. CDR3: CASRRPAGSSNEPQHF. The CDR3 coding sequence is TGTGCCAGTAGAAGGCCCGCGGGGTCCTCCAATGAGCCCCAGCATTTT.